This T cell receptor (beta chain) stems from a study of PD-L1 blockade in urothelial cancer. The time point denotes: peripheral blood 6 weeks after treatment start. TCRdb's copy holds only in-frame clones and misses some; the assay was immunoSEQ multiplex PCR. The sample records around 45,000 clones, under 90% being singletons. The germline CDR1 and CDR2 sequences are MNHEY and SVGAGI. The CDR3 sequence is 15 residues long. V was shortened by 6 bases and J by 4 bases, with 16 bases between the two germline ends. Sequences were derived from PBMCs, sampled around atezolizumab (anti-PD-L1) treatment. The sequence was collected from a man aged 55 to 70 with urothelial cancer. The rearrangement uses TRBV6-5 and TRBJ2-1, with D uncertain. Written as DNA, the CDR3 is TGTGCCAGCAGCGTATACCCCGAACGGTACAATGAGCAGTTCTTC. Its translation is CASSVYPERYNEQFF.